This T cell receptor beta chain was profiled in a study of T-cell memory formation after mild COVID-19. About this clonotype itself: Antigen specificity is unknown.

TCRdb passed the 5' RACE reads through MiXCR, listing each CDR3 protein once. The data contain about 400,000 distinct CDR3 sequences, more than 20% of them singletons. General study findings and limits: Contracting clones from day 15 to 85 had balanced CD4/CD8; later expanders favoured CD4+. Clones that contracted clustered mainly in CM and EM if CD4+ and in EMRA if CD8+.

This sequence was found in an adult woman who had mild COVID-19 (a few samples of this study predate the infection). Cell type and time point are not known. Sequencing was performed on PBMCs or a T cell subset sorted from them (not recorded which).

CDR3 bases: TGTGCCAGCAGTTACTCGGATTTCAGGGGGAATGGCTACACCTTC. Encoded protein: CASSYSDFRGNGYTF. The chain couples TRBV6-5 to TRBJ1-2; TRBD1 aligns across 7 bases. Germline lookup yields CDR1 MNHEY and CDR2 SVGAGI. This CDR3 has 15 amino acids. The trim removed 0 bases at V and 6 bases at J, leaving 7 bases unmatched.